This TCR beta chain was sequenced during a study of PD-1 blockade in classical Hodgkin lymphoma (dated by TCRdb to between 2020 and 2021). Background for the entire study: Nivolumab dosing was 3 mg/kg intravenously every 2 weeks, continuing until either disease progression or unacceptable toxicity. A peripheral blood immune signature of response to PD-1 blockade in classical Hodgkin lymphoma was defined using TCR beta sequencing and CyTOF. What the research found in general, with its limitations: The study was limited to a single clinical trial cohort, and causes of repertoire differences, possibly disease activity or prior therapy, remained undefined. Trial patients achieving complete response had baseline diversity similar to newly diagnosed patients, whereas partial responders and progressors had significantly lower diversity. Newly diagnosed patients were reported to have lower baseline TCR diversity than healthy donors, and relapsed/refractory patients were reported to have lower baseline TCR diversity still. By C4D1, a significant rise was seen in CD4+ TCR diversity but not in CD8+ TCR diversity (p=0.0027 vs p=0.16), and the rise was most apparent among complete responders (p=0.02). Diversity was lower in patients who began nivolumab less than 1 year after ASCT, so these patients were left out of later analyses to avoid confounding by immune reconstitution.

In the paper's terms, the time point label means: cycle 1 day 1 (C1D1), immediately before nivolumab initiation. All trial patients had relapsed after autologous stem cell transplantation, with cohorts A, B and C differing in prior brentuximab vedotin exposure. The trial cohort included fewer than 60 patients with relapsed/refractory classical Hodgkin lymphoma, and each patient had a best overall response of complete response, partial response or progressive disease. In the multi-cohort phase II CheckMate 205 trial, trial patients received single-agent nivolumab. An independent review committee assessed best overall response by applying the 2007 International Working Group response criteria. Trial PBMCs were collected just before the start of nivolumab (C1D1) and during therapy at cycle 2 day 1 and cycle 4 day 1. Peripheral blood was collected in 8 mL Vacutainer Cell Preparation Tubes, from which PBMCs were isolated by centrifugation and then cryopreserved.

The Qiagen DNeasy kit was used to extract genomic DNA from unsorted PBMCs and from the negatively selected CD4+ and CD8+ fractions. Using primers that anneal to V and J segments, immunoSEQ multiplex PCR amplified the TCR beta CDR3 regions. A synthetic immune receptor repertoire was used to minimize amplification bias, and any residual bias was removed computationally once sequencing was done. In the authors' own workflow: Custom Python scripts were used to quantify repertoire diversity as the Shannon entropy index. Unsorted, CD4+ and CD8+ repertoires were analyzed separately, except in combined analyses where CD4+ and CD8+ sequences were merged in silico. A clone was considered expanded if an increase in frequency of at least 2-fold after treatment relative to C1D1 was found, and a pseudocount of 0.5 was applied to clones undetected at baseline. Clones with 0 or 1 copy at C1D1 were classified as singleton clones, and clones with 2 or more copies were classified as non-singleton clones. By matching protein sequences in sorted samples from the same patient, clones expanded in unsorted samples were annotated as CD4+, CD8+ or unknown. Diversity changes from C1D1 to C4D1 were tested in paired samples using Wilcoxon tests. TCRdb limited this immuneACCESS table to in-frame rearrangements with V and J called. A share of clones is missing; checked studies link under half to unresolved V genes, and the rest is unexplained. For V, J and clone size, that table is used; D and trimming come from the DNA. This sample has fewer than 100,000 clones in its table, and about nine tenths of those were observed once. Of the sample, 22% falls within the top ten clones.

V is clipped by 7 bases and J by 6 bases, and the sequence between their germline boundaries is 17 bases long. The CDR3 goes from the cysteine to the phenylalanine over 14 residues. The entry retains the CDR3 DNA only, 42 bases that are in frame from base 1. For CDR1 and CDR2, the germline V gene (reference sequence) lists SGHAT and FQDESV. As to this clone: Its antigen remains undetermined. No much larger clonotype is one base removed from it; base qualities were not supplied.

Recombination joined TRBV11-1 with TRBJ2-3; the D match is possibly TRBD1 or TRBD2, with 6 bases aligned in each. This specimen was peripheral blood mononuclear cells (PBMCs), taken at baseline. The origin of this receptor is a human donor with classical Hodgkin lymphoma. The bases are TGTGCCAGCACCGTTAACCCGGGGGCGGATACGCAGTATTTT. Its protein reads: CASTVNPGADTQYF. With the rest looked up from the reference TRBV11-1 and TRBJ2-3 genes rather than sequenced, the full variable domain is EAEVAQSPRYKITEKSQAVAFWCDPISGHATLYWYRQILGQGPELLVQFQDESVVDDSQLPKDRFSAERLKGVDSTLKIQPAELGDSAMYLCASTVNPGADTQYFGPGTRLTVL.